This T cell receptor (beta chain) appears in the sequencing data of a study of T-cell memory formation after mild COVID-19. Regarding this clonotype: Antigen: not known.

The germline V gene encodes CDR1 SEHNR and CDR2 FQNEAQ (reference sequence). The CDR3 totals 17 residues. V was clipped by 5 bases and J by 2 bases; unmatched bases: 12. TCRdb reprocessed the 5' RACE reads via MiXCR and lists one record per CDR3 protein. Among more than 75,000 distinct CDR3 sequences listed, approximately 14% were seen once. Study observations and caveats: The finding that pre-infection memory included some responding clones suggested that cross-reactive memory joined.

This receptor was obtained from an adult woman who had mild COVID-19 (a few samples of this study predate the infection). Cell type and time point are not known. The chain uses TRBV7-9 and TRBJ1-2; 9 positions match TRBD1. The sequencing input was PBMCs or a T cell subset sorted from them (not recorded which). The chain's CDR3 is CASSPFPWTGVNYGYTF. CDR3 DNA: TGTGCCAGCAGCCCATTTCCCTGGACAGGGGTGAACTATGGCTACACCTTC.